The 6 T cell receptor beta chains in this list originate from one sample, sequenced in a study of technical replicates of blood from a handful of donors. Profiling relied on immunoSEQ multiplex PCR, and the TCRdb table lists in-frame clones only, not all of them. The data contain tens of thousands of clones, roughly 92% of them singletons. Sequenced: T cells isolated from PBMCs. The source is a human donor in good health.

The chain recombines TRBV5-1 with TRBJ2-3, with TRBD2 matching over 11 bases. CDR1 is SGHRS and CDR2 is YFSETQ in the germline V gene. V dropped 0 bases and J dropped 2; count of bases not matched to a gene: 5. CDR3 length: 17 residues. CDR3 coding DNA: TGCGCCAGCAGCTTGGAGGTAGCGGGAGGGGTCACAGATACGCAGTATTTT. This gives the protein CASSLEVAGGVTDTQYF.

This chain joins TRBV4-1 and TRBJ2-3, with a tentative D call TRBD2 (6 bases). V was shortened by 1 base and J by 4 bases, with 12 bases between the two germline ends. Germline values: CDR1 MGHRA, CDR2 YSYEKL. The CDR3 is made up of 15 amino acids. CDR3 DNA sequence: TGCGCCAGCAGCCAAGCGGGAGTGGTGGCAGATACGCAGTATTTT. Protein: CASSQAGVVADTQYF.

This chain joins TRBV2 and TRBJ1-5; D is unresolved. V was shortened by 3 bases and J by 2 bases, with 11 bases between the two germline ends. The CDR3 spans 15 residues. CDR1 is SNHLY, CDR2 FYNNEI, per germline. CDR3 nucleotide sequence: TGTGCCAGCAGTGATGGCGCGGGTGGCAATCAGCCCCAGCATTTT. This gives the protein CASSDGAGGNQPQHF. The full variable domain, with the rest looked up from reference TRBV2 and TRBJ1-5, is EPEVTQTPSHQVTQMGQEVILRCVPISNHLYFYWYRQILGQKVEFLVSFYNNEISEKSEIFDDQFSVERPDGSNFTLKIRSTKLEDSAMYFCASSDGAGGNQPQHFGDGTRLSIL.

The V and J genes are TRBV29-1 and TRBJ1-2, with a tentative D call TRBD1 (6 bases). This CDR3 is 12 amino acids long. Trimming cost V 7 bases and J 2 bases, with 11 bases left between them. Germline V lookup: CDR1 SQVTM, CDR2 ANQGSEA. In DNA, the CDR3 is TGCAGCGCCACCGGGACAAACTATGGCTACACCTTC. Protein product: CSATGTNYGYTF.

The J gene is TRBJ2-5, the V gene TRBV5-1; TRBD2 aligns across 9 bases. Germline-derived CDR1 and CDR2 are SGHRS and YFSETQ. Trimming cost V 1 base and J 3 bases; bases outside gene matches: 10. This CDR3 is built from 17 residues. The CDR3 here is CASSLYGSGSEEETQYF. CDR3 bases: TGCGCCAGCAGCTTGTACGGTAGCGGGAGTGAGGAAGAGACCCAGTACTTC.

The rearrangement links TRBV15 to TRBJ2-7; 7 nucleotides line up with TRBD2. This CDR3 is 15 amino acids long. Germline trimming cut 0 bases from V and 1 base from J; bases unmatched to any gene: 3. CDR1 LNHNV and CDR2 YYDKDF come from the germline V gene (reference sequence). The CDR3 loop reads CATSREGLQSYEQYF. For the CDR3, the DNA is TGTGCCACCAGCAGAGAGGGACTACAATCCTACGAGCAGTACTTC.